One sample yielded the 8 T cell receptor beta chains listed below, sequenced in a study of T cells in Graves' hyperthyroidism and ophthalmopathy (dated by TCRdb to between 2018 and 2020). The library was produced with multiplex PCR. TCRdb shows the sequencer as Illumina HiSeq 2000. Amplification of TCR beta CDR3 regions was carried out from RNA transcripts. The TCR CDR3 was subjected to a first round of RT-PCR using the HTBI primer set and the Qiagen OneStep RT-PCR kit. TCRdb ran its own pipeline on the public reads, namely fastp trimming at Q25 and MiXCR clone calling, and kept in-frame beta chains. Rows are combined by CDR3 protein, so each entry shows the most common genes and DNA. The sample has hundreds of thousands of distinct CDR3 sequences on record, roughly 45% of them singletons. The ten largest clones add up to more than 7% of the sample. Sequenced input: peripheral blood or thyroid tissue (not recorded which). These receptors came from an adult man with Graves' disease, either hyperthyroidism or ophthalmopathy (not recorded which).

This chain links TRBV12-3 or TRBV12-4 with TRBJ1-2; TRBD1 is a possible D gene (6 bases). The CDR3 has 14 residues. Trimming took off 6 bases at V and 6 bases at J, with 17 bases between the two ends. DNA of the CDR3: TGTGCCAGCAGGTCCGACAGGCGTACTGATGGCTACACCTTC. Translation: CASRSDRRTDGYTF.

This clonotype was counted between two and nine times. CDR3 region: CASSLDLAGGQETQYF. CDR3 nucleotides: TGTGCCAGCAGCTTAGATCTAGCGGGGGGGCAAGAGACCCAGTACTTC. The chain combines TRBV11-2 with TRBJ2-5, with 12 bases identical to TRBD2. The CDR3 is made up of 16 amino acids. Per germline, CDR1 SGHAT and CDR2 FQNNGV. V gave up 0 bases and J gave up 2 bases; unmatched junction bases: 1.

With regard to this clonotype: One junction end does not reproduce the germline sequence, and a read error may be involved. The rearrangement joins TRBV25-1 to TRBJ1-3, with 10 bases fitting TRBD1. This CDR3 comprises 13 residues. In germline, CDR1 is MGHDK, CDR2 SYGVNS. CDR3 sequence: CASSGTGGITIYF. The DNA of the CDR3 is TGTGCCAGCAGTGGGACAGGGGGAATCACCATATATTTT.

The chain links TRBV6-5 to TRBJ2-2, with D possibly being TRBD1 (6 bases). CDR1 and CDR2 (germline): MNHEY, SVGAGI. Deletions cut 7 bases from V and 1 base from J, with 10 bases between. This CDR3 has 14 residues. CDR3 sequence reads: CASNEGVNTGELFF. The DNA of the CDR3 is TGTGCCAGCAACGAGGGGGTGAACACCGGGGAGCTGTTTTTT.

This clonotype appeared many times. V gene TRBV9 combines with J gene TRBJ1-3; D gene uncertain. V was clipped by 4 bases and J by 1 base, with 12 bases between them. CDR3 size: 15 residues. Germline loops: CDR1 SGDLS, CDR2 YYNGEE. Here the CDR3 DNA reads TGTGCCAGCAGCATCAGACACGGATCTGGAAACACCATATATTTT. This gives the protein CASSIRHGSGNTIYF.

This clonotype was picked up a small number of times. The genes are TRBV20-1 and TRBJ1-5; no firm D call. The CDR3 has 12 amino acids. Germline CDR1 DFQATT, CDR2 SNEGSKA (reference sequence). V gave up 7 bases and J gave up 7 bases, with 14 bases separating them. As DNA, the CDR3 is TGCAGTGGCCGTAAGGGCGGACAGCCCCAGCATTTT. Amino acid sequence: CSGRKGGQPQHF.

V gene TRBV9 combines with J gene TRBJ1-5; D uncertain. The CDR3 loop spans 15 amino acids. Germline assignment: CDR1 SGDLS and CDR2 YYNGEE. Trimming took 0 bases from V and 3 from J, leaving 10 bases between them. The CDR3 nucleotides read TGTGCCAGCAGCGTAGAGGCCGGGTTCAATCAGCCCCAGCATTTT. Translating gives CASSVEAGFNQPQHF.

As DNA, the CDR3 is TGCAGCGTTATAAGTCCCGGGACAGGGAAAACCGGGGAGCTGTTTTTT. Encoded protein: CSVISPGTGKTGELFF. The chain joins TRBV29-1 to TRBJ2-2; 9 nucleotides agree with TRBD1. The CDR3 spans 16 residues. Per the germline V gene, CDR1 is SQVTM and CDR2 is ANQGSEA. V dropped 5 bases and J dropped 5; count of bases not matched to a gene: 12.